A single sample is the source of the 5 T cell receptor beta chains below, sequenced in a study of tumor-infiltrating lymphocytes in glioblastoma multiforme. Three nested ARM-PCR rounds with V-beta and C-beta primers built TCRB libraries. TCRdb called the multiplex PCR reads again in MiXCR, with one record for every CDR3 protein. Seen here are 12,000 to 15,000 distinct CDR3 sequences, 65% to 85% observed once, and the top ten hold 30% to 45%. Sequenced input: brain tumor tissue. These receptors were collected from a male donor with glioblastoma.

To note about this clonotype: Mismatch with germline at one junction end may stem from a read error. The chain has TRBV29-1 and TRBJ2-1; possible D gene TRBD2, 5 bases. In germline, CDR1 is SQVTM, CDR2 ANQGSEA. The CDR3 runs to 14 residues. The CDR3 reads CSTRDVSSYHEEFF. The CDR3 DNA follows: TGCAGCACTCGGGATGTGAGCTCCTACCATGAGGAGTTCTTC.

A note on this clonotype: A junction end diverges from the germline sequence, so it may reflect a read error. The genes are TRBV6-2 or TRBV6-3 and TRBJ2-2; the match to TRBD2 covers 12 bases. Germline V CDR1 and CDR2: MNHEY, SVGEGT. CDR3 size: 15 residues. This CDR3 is CASSYSTSGSTKLFF. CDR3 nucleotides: TGTGCCAGCAGTTATTCGACTAGCGGGAGTACGAAGCTCTTTTTT.

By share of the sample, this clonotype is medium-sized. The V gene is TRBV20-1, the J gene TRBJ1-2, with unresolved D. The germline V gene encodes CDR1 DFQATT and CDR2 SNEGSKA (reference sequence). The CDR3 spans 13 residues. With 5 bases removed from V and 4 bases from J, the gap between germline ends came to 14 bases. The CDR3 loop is CSAERPSSYGYTF. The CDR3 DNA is TGCAGTGCTGAAAGACCCAGTTCCTATGGCTACACCTTC.

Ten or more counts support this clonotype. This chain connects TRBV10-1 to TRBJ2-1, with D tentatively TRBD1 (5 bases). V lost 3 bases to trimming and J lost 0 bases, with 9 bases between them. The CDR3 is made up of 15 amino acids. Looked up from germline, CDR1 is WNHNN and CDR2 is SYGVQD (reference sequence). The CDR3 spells CASSDTGASYNEQFF. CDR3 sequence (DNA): TGCGCCAGCAGTGATACAGGAGCCTCCTACAATGAGCAGTTCTTC.

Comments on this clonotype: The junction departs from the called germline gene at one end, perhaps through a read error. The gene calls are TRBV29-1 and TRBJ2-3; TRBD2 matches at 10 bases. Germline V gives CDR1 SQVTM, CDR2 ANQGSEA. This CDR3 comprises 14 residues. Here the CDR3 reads CRVGSGGAADTQYF. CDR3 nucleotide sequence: TGCAGGGTTGGCAGCGGGGGGGCCGCAGATACGCAGTATTTT.